This T cell receptor (beta chain) was retrieved from a study of siplizumab effects on memory and regulatory T cells. Worth noting for this clone: Its antigen is unidentified.

CDR3 length equals 11 residues. Looked up from germline, CDR1 is SEHNR and CDR2 is FQNEAQ (reference sequence). V was shortened by 8 bases and J by 7 bases, with 9 bases between the two germline ends. The assay looked at some 100,000 TCR templates in each sample. The protocol was immunoSEQ multiplex PCR, while the TCRdb copy is restricted to in-frame clones and leaves out a portion. The data hold about 80,000 clones, with 85% to 95% observed a single time. Study-level results: Naive T cells apparently outstripped memory cells in diversity and seemed major alloresponse contributors. Proof of suppressive function in proliferating Tregs from siplizumab cultures was not established.

The sequencing input was CD8+ T cells sorted from blood. The genes are TRBV7-9 and TRBJ2-1; D ambiguous. The source of this sequence is a human donor in good health. CDR3 protein: CASGRRNEQFF. The DNA for the CDR3 is TGTGCCAGCGGTCGACGTAATGAGCAGTTCTTC.